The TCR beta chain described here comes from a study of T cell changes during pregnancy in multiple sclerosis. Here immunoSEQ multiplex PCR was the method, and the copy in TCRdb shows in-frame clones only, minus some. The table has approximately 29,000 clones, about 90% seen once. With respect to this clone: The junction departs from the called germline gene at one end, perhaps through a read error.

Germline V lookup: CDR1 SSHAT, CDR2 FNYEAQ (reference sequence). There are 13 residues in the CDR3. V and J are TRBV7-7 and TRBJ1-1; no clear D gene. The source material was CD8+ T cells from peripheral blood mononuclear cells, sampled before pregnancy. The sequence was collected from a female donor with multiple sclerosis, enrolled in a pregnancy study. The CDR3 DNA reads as TGTGCTAGCAGCGCTACTCCGAACACTGAAGCTTTCTTT. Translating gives CASSATPNTEAFF. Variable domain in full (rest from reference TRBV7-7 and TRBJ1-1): GAGVSQSPRYKVTKRGQDVTLRCDPISSHATLYWYQQALGQGPEFLTYFNYEAQPDKSGLPSDRFSAERPEGSISTLTIQRTEQRDSAMYRCASSATPNTEAFFGQGTRLTVV.